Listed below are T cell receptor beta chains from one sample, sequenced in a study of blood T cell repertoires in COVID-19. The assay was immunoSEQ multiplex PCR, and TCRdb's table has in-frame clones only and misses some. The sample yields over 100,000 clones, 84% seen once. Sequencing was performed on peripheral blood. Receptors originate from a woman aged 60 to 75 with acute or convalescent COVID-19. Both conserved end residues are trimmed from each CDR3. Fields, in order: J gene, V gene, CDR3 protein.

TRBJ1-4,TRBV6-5,ASSYKSGQGKLF
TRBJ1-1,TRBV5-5,ASTSQWNTEAF
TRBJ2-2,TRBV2,ASSEGRGIGELF
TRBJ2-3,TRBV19,ASRPRGVTDTQY
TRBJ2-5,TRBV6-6,ASSPRETQY
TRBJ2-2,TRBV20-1,SASRMSGTGELF
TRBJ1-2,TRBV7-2,ASSQDREVSYT
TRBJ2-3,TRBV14,ASSQERQVRGTQY
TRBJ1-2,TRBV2,AGDSQLYGYT
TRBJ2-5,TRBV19,ASRKIAGTQETQY
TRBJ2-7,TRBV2,ASSRSGTVSYEQY
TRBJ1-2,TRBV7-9,ASSQGQATYGYT
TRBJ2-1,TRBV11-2,ASSSAGGSYNEQF
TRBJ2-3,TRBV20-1,SGQGPNTQY
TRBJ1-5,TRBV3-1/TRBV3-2,ASSHQAQPQH
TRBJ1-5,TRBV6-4,ASREWFRQGLLNQPQH
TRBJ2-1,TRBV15,ATSRQGSYNEQF
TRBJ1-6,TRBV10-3,AISEINPRDSPLH
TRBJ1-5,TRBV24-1,ATREARGKQPQH
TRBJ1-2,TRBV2,ASSETVRGYT
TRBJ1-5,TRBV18,ASSQQANQPQH
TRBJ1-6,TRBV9,ASSVVGTANSPLH
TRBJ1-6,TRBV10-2,ASSDTIGRGNSPLH
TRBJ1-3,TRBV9,ASSAWGEGGGNTIY
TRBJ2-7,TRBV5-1,ASSPSSYEQY
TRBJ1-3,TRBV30,AWSVASGNTIY
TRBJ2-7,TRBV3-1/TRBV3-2,ASSRQGQGGEQY
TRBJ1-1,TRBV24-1,ATSGSANTEAF
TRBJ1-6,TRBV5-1,ASRDLMTGGNSPLH
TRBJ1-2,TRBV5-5,ASSLIVREYGYT
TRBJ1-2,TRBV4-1,ASSHRQEHGYT
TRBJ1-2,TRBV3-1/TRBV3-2,ASSQGRVNYGYT
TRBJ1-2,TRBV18,ASSPSAGDYGYT
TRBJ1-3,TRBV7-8,ASSLTTTASGNTIY
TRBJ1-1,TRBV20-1,SASGDRGNTEAF
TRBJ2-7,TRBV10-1,ATATGADEREQY
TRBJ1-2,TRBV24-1,ATSEGGANGYT
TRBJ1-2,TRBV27,ASSATGSRGYT
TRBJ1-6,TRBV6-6,ASSPSGTGGLRSPLH
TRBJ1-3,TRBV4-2,ASSQGGQSGNTIY
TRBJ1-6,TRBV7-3,ASSSQTGANSPLH
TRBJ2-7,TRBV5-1,ASSTSGTVGLSYEQY
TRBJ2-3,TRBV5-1,ASSSPERSYTDTQY
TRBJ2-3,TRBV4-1,ASSQGPAAQGRTDTQY
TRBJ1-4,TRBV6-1,ASSEVPGGEKLF
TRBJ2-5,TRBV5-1,ASGSASGAETQY
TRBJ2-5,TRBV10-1,ASSEWDRAETQY
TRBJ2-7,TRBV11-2,ASSPAPGATYEQY
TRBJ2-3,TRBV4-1,ASQDAGADTQY
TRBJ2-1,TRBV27,ASSRGATKYNEQF
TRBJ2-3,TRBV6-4,ASSEQGAWTDTQY